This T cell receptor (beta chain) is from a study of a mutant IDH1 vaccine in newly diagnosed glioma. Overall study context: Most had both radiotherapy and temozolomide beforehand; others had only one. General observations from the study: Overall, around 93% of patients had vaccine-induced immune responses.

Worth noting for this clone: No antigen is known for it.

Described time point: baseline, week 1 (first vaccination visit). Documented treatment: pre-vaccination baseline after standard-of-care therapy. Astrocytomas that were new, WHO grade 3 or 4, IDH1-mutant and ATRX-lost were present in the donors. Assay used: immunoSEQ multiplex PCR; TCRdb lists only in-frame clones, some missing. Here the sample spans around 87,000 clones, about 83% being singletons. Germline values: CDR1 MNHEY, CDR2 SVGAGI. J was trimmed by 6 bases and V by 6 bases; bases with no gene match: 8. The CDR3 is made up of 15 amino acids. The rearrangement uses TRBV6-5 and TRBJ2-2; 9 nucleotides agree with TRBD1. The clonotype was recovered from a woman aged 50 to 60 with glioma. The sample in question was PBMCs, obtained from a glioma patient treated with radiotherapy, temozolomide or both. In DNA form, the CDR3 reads TGTGCCAGCAGCATACTGACAGGGGGTCCCGGGGAGCTGTTTTTT. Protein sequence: CASSILTGGPGELFF.